The 22 T cell receptor beta chains below come from one sample, sequenced in a study of a mutant IDH1 vaccine in newly diagnosed glioma. These TCRs' antigens remain unknown. Sequencing was performed with immunoSEQ multiplex PCR; in TCRdb, only in-frame clones are kept and a portion is missing. The top ten hold 5% to 6.5% of the sample, which has more than 35,000 clones, 80% to 90% seen once. Specified time point: week 23, last vaccination. Every single dose of the vaccine, 300 ug of mutant IDH1 20-mer peptide, came with topical imiquimod. Sequences were derived from PBMCs, sampled from a glioma patient whose treatment included an IDH1 peptide vaccine. The receptor set was obtained from a man in his forties with glioma.

The CDR3 DNA reads TGCGCCAGCAGCTTTGGGCCGAATAATTACGAGCAGTACTTC. This translates into CASSFGPNNYEQYF. V and J are TRBV5-1 and TRBJ2-7; D gene ambiguous. This CDR3 has 14 amino acids. Trimming took 2 bases from V and 4 from J, leaving 13 bases between them. Germline-derived CDR1 and CDR2 are SGHRS and YFSETQ.

The chain uses TRBV6-5 and TRBJ2-1; D gene uncertain. This CDR3 is built from 11 residues. Germline assignment: CDR1 MNHEY and CDR2 SVGAGI. Trimming took off 2 bases at V and 6 bases at J, with 2 bases between the two ends. DNA of the CDR3: TGTGCCAGCAGTTACGGCAATGAGCAGTTCTTC. Its translation is CASSYGNEQFF.

The genes are TRBV6-5 and TRBJ1-1; weak D call: TRBD1 (5 bases). Trimming took off 7 bases at V and 3 bases at J, with 12 bases between the two ends. Germline-derived CDR1 and CDR2 are MNHEY and SVGAGI. The CDR3 totals 13 residues. The CDR3 region is CASNPGGYTEAFF. The CDR3 DNA reads as TGTGCCAGCAACCCTGGGGGATACACTGAAGCTTTCTTT.

This chain connects TRBV2 to TRBJ1-2, with TRBD1 as a possible D gene (5 bases). Germline values: CDR1 SNHLY, CDR2 FYNNEI. This CDR3 has 13 residues. Trimming pared 4 bases from V and 4 bases from J, leaving 10 bases between. The CDR3 coding sequence is TGTGCCAGCAGTGCAGGGAGCGGCTATGGCTACACCTTC. Encoded protein: CASSAGSGYGYTF.

The V and J genes are TRBV4-3 and TRBJ2-1; the D gene is possibly TRBD2 (6 bases). There are 16 residues in the CDR3. In germline, CDR1 is LGHNA, CDR2 YSLEER. The V and J ends lost 0 bases and 7 bases respectively, with 16 bases between them. CDR3 amino acids: CASSQDLGGDVNEQFF. In DNA, the CDR3 is TGCGCCAGCAGCCAAGATCTGGGGGGTGATGTTAATGAGCAGTTCTTC.

This clone has only one observation. The V gene is TRBV27, the J gene TRBJ2-3, with 14 bases fitting TRBD2. Germline assignment: CDR1 MNHEY and CDR2 SMNVEV (reference sequence). The length of the CDR3 is 19 residues. V lost 5 bases and J lost 1; bases outside the gene matches: 11. CDR3 DNA: TGTGCCAGCAGTCCGTACCCGGGACTAGCGGGAGTGGGCACAGATACGCAGTATTTT. It specifies CASSPYPGLAGVGTDTQYF.

The gene calls are TRBV29-1 and TRBJ1-5; 7 bases map to TRBD1. CDR1 and CDR2 (germline): SQVTM, ANQGSEA. The CDR3 covers 14 residues. After removal of 6 bases from V and 0 bases from J, the junction contained 5 bases not matched to a gene. CDR3 residues: CSVAQGDSNQPQHF. The CDR3, as DNA: TGCAGCGTCGCGCAGGGGGATAGCAATCAGCCCCAGCATTTT.

The V call is TRBV7-2, the J call TRBJ2-7; D remains unclear. Trimming removed 4 bases at V and 6 bases at J, with 19 bases between. The germline CDR1 and CDR2 sequences are SGHTA and FQGNSA. The CDR3 covers 15 residues. CDR3 sequence: CASSSPPPPLGEQYF. Here the CDR3 DNA reads TGTGCCAGCAGCTCCCCCCCACCCCCTCTGGGCGAGCAGTACTTC.

This chain links TRBV5-4 with TRBJ1-4, with a tentative D call TRBD1 (6 bases). From germline, CDR1 is SGHNT and CDR2 YYREEE (reference sequence). Trimming pared 1 base from V and 4 bases from J, leaving 11 bases between. This CDR3 is 15 amino acids long. This chain's CDR3 is CASSLSPGVNEKLFF. CDR3 DNA sequence: TGTGCCAGCAGCTTGTCTCCAGGGGTTAATGAAAAACTGTTTTTT. Full variable domain (remainder filled in from reference TRBV5-4 and TRBJ1-4): ETGVTQSPTHLIKTRGQQVTLRCSSQSGHNTVSWYQQALGQGPQFIFQYYREEENGRGNFPPRFSGLQFPNYSSELNVNALELDDSALYLCASSLSPGVNEKLFFGSGTQLSVL.

This chain uses TRBV7-2 with TRBJ2-3; D gene uncertain. The CDR3 totals 11 residues. Germline CDR1 is SGHTA and CDR2 is FQGNSA. V gave up 2 bases and J gave up 8 bases, with 5 bases separating them. In DNA, the CDR3 is TGTGCCAGCAGCTTAAGAGGTACGCAGTATTTT. Translation gives CASSLRGTQYF. Variable domain in full (rest from reference TRBV7-2 and TRBJ2-3): GAGVSQSPSNKVTEKGKDVELRCDPISGHTALYWYRQSLGQGLEFLIYFQGNSAPDKSGLPSDRFSAERTGGSVSTLTIQRTQQEDSAVYLCASSLRGTQYFGPGTRLTVL.

This rearrangement joins TRBV19 to TRBJ2-7; TRBD1 agrees at 11 bases. The V segment lost 6 bases and the J segment 5 bases; nucleotides outside the gene matches: 12. Germline assignment: CDR1 LNHDA and CDR2 SQIVND (reference sequence). This CDR3 has 16 residues. CDR3 DNA sequence: TGTGCCAGTAGCGGCCCCGGACAGGGGGCGGGGGACGAGCAGTACTTC. This gives the protein CASSGPGQGAGDEQYF.

The V and J genes are TRBV13 and TRBJ2-5; no reliable D call. Trimming removed 1 base from V and 2 bases from J, with 5 bases in between. The CDR3 consists of 13 residues. Germline V gene lookup returns CDR1 PRHDT and CDR2 FYEKMQ (reference sequence). The CDR3 loop is CASSLAPQETQYF. Here the CDR3 DNA reads TGTGCCAGCAGCTTAGCACCACAAGAGACCCAGTACTTC.

The chain employs TRBV5-4 and TRBJ1-2; no firm D call. This CDR3 contains 12 residues. V lost 0 bases and J 8 bases, leaving 8 bases between the germline ends. The germline V gene has CDR1 SGHNT and CDR2 YYREEE (reference sequence). CDR3: CASSLADLGYTF. CDR3 in DNA: TGTGCCAGCAGCTTGGCAGATCTGGGCTACACCTTC.

The rearrangement joins TRBV7-9 to TRBJ1-4, with TRBD1 identical over 10 bases. Germline values: CDR1 SEHNR, CDR2 FQNEAQ (reference sequence). V was clipped by 0 bases and J by 8 bases; unmatched bases: 3. CDR3 length: 15 amino acids. CDR3 coding DNA: TGTGCCAGCAGCTTAGCCGGGACAGGGGAAGAAAAACTGTTTTTT. As protein: CASSLAGTGEEKLFF.

The genes are TRBV6-5 and TRBJ1-3; 8 bases line up with TRBD1. J gave up 4 bases and V 4 bases, and 9 bases lay outside the gene matches. This CDR3 has 16 residues. Germline V gene sequence: CDR1 MNHEY, CDR2 SVGAGI. The DNA of the CDR3 is TGTGCCAGCAGTTCCCAGGGCAGGGGGCTGGGAAACACCATATATTTT. It is translated as CASSSQGRGLGNTIYF.

Remarks on this clone: It is unclear where the CDR3 begins or ends on the DNA, so no DNA is shown, and the CDR3 is as TCRdb lists it. V gene TRBV28 combines with J gene TRBJ2-7; the D segment call TRBD1 is taken from the table without a DNA check. Germline V gene sequence: CDR1 MDHEN, CDR2 SYDVKM. The CDR3 numbers 14 amino acids, ends counted. This CDR3 is CASSFGPGVYEQYF.

The rearrangement joins TRBV5-6 to TRBJ1-2; TRBD1 might be the D (6 bases). The CDR3 is made up of 16 amino acids. V lost 5 bases and J lost 2, with 19 bases in between. CDR1 is SGHDT, CDR2 YYEEEE, per germline. The CDR3 loop reads CASRTPGLGANYGYTF. In DNA form, the CDR3 reads TGTGCCAGCAGGACCCCGGGGTTGGGGGCGAACTATGGCTACACCTTC.

CDR3 sequence (DNA): TGTGCCAGCAGCGTAGGACACAGCTCACAAAGTCGGGCCAACGTCCTGACTTTC. Encoded protein: CASSVGHSSQSRANVLTF. The rearrangement links TRBV7-4 to TRBJ2-6; tentative D call: TRBD1 (5 bases). The V and J ends lost 5 bases and 5 bases respectively, with 22 bases between them. The CDR3 totals 18 residues. Germline CDR1 and CDR2: SGHVT and SQSDAQ.

The CDR3 DNA reads as TGTGCCAGTAGTGACCAGGGTGGTCAGCCCCAGCATTTT. Its protein product is CASSDQGGQPQHF. The chain uses TRBV19 and TRBJ1-5; D is possibly TRBD1 (5 bases). This CDR3 is built from 13 residues. Germline V gives CDR1 LNHDA, CDR2 SQIVND (reference sequence). Deletions cut 5 bases from V and 6 bases from J, with 11 bases between.

The chain couples TRBV19 to TRBJ1-2, with D possibly TRBD1 on 5 matching bases. The CDR3 is made up of 14 amino acids. Germline loops: CDR1 LNHDA, CDR2 SQIVND (reference sequence). Trimming removed 3 bases from V and 3 bases from J, with 11 bases in between. The CDR3 protein is CASSMERGDYGYTF. In nucleotides, the CDR3 is TGTGCCAGTAGTATGGAGCGAGGGGACTATGGCTACACCTTC.

The V and J genes are TRBV19 and TRBJ1-2; D is uncertain. This CDR3 is 14 amino acids long. V lost 10 bases and J 0 bases, leaving 15 bases between the germline ends. Germline CDR1 is LNHDA and CDR2 is SQIVND (reference sequence). This chain's CDR3 is CAIREPKANYGYTF. DNA of the CDR3: TGTGCCATACGGGAACCGAAAGCTAACTATGGCTACACCTTC.

The rearrangement joins TRBV28 to TRBJ2-1, with 7 nucleotides matching TRBD1. This CDR3 spans 14 amino acids. Germline trimming cut 11 bases from V and 6 bases from J; bases unmatched to any gene: 13. Per germline, CDR1 MDHEN and CDR2 SYDVKM. This CDR3 is CAVREGASFNEQFF. The CDR3 nucleotides read TGTGCCGTACGAGAGGGGGCCTCTTTCAATGAGCAGTTCTTC.